The 22 T cell receptor beta chains below all came from one sample that was sequenced in a study of OX40 agonist ivuxolimab in advanced cancers. Here immunoSEQ multiplex PCR was the method, and the copy in TCRdb shows in-frame clones only, minus some. The data hold tens of thousands of clones, with 85% to 90% observed a single time. The sample here was CD4+ or CD8+ T cells sorted from blood, taken in a trial of the OX40 agonist ivuxolimab. These receptors were obtained from an adult with an advanced solid tumor such as melanoma, head and neck, liver or kidney cancer.

This sequence joins TRBV27 and TRBJ1-6, with 7 bases lining up with TRBD1. The CDR3 runs to 17 residues. CDR1 is MNHEY and CDR2 is SMNVEV in the germline V gene (reference sequence). Unmatched junction bases numbered 5, after V lost 1 base and J lost 2 bases. The CDR3 nucleotides read TGTGCCAGCAGTTTATTTGGCCAGGGGGCCTATAATTCACCCCTCCACTTT. This sequence encodes CASSLFGQGAYNSPLHF.

The gene calls are TRBV5-6 and TRBJ1-4; D possibly corresponds to TRBD1 (5 bases). This CDR3 is 14 amino acids long. Trimming pared 2 bases from V and 5 bases from J, leaving 10 bases between. CDR1 and CDR2 (germline): SGHDT, YYEEEE. CDR3 region: CASSFGRQNEKLFF. Written as DNA, the CDR3 is TGTGCCAGCAGCTTTGGGAGACAGAATGAAAAACTGTTTTTT.

This sequence joins TRBV29-1 and TRBJ1-1; TRBD1 agrees at 9 bases. V shed 7 bases, J shed 4 bases, and the junction held 1 base outside the gene matches. Germline V gene data show CDR1 as SQVTM and CDR2 as ANQGSEA. This CDR3 is built from 11 residues. CDR3 DNA: TGCAGCGGGGGACAGGGCACTGAAGCTTTCTTT. Translating gives CSGGQGTEAFF.

The V gene is TRBV19, the J gene TRBJ1-3; D might be TRBD1 (5 bases). V was cut by 5 bases and J by 0 bases, with 8 bases left in between. Germline assignment: CDR1 LNHDA and CDR2 SQIVND (reference sequence). The CDR3 has 14 residues. As DNA, the CDR3 is TGTGCCAGTAGTGAGACAGACTCTGGAAACACCATATATTTT. This translates into CASSETDSGNTIYF. Using reference TRBV19 and TRBJ1-3 for the parts outside the CDR3, the full variable domain is DGGITQSPKYLFRKEGQNVTLSCEQNLNHDAMYWYRQDPGQGLRLIYYSQIVNDFQKGDIAEGYSVSREKKESFPLTVTSAQKNPTAFYLCASSETDSGNTIYFGEGSWLTVV.

The chain links TRBV7-3 to TRBJ2-1; 8 bases align to TRBD2. Germline CDR1 and CDR2: SGHTA and FQGTGA. The ends lost 5 bases at V and 6 bases at J; junction bases unmatched: 12. The CDR3 is 16 amino acids. CDR3 DNA sequence: TGTGCCAGCAGCAACAACGGGGGGGCCTCATCCAATGAGCAGTTCTTC. Amino acid sequence: CASSNNGGASSNEQFF.

This clone came up a few times. Distinct nucleotide sequences in the sample also encode this CDR3. This rearrangement joins TRBV6-1 to TRBJ2-5; no definite D call. The CDR3 spans 11 residues. V was trimmed by 3 bases and J by 5 bases, leaving 4 bases between them. Germline V gene sequence: CDR1 MNHNS, CDR2 SASEGT. In DNA, the CDR3 is TGTGCCAGCAGTGAGAGGGAGACCCAGTACTTC. Encoded protein: CASSERETQYF.

The chain joins TRBV6-1 to TRBJ1-6, with D perhaps TRBD1 (6 bases). The CDR3 has 14 amino acids. The germline V gene encodes CDR1 MNHNS and CDR2 SASEGT. Trimming removed 11 bases from V and 7 bases from J, with 18 bases in between. The CDR3 region has the DNA TGTGCCGCCCAAAAGCGGGACACAAATTCACCCCTCCACTTT. Its protein product is CAAQKRDTNSPLHF.

The chain recombines TRBV14 with TRBJ2-5, with 8 bases that match TRBD1. CDR3 length: 15 amino acids. The trim removed 1 base at V and 6 bases at J, leaving 7 bases unmatched. The germline V gene encodes CDR1 SGHDN and CDR2 FVKESK. DNA of the CDR3: TGTGCCAGCAGCCAAGGTTTTGACAGGGGACAGACCCAGTACTTC. As protein: CASSQGFDRGQTQYF.

The rearrangement joins TRBV28 to TRBJ1-1, with a weak D call TRBD1 (6 bases). The CDR3 has 14 residues. CDR1 is MDHEN and CDR2 is SYDVKM in the germline V gene. V dropped 6 bases and J dropped 5 bases, with 16 bases sitting between them. The CDR3 sequence: CASRPAGEGTEAFF. The DNA of the CDR3 is TGTGCCAGCAGACCCGCAGGGGAGGGAACTGAAGCTTTCTTT.

This chain links TRBV10-3 with TRBJ2-7; no clear D. The CDR3 consists of 14 residues. Germline V gene data show CDR1 as ENHRY and CDR2 as SYGVKD. Deletions cut 0 bases from V and 5 bases from J, with 11 bases between. CDR3 DNA: TGTGCCATCAGTGAGTCGAAAAGTGGGCACGAGCAGTACTTC. Its protein product is CAISESKSGHEQYF.

The CDR3 sequence is CASGERTGEQYF. The DNA for the CDR3 is TGTGCCAGCGGAGAGAGAACCGGCGAGCAGTACTTC. This chain connects TRBV6-1 to TRBJ2-7; D gene unclear. This CDR3 is 12 amino acids long. The ends were cut back, 8 bases at V and 6 bases at J, with 14 bases in the middle. Per the germline V gene, CDR1 is MNHNS and CDR2 is SASEGT.

J is TRBJ1-6 and V is TRBV11-2; a weak D match, TRBD1 (5 bases). CDR1 is SGHAT and CDR2 is FQNNGV in the germline V gene. V lost 6 bases and J lost 4, with 13 bases in between. CDR3 length: 15 amino acids. CDR3: CASSEGVNYNSPLHF. In DNA, the CDR3 is TGTGCCAGCAGTGAAGGGGTTAATTATAATTCACCCCTCCACTTT.

This chain links TRBV28 with TRBJ2-7; the D gene could be TRBD1 or TRBD2 (5 bases each). The CDR3 is 13 residues long. The V end lost 11 bases, the J end lost 1 base, and 15 bases lay between the germline ends. Germline CDR1 reads MDHEN; CDR2 reads SYDVKM. CDR3 nucleotide sequence: TGTGCCGGCCTGGGACGGCCATCCTACGAGCAGTACTTC. This sequence encodes CAGLGRPSYEQYF.

The V call is TRBV27, the J call TRBJ1-2, with 10 positions matching TRBD1. This CDR3 is 13 amino acids long. Looked up from germline, CDR1 is MNHEY and CDR2 is SMNVEV (reference sequence). V shed 6 bases and J 7 bases; nucleotides not matched to a gene: 5. The DNA for the CDR3 is TGTGCCAGCAGAATGACAGGGGGCCGTGGCTACACCTTC. Translation: CASRMTGGRGYTF.

This clone was counted between two and nine times. The rearrangement links TRBV7-9 to TRBJ1-6; D perhaps matches TRBD1 (6 bases). Trimming left V 5 bases short and J 6 bases short, with 20 bases between. CDR1 is SEHNR, CDR2 FQNEAQ, per germline (reference sequence). This CDR3 contains 17 residues. In DNA, the CDR3 is TGTGCCAGCAGCGGGCGGCGGGGGCAGGGATTTAATTCACCCCTCCACTTT. It specifies CASSGRRGQGFNSPLHF.

The rearrangement links TRBV5-1 to TRBJ1-3, with no clear D. From germline, CDR1 is SGHRS and CDR2 YFSETQ. V was trimmed by 0 bases and J by 2 bases, leaving 12 bases between them. CDR3 size: 16 residues. The CDR3 DNA is TGCGCCAGCAGCTTGGGGCAGTTGGGTGCTGGAAACACCATATATTTT. It specifies CASSLGQLGAGNTIYF.

The chain is built from TRBV5-1 and TRBJ1-2, with D unresolved. The ends were cut back, 5 bases at V and 3 bases at J, with 11 bases in the middle. The CDR3 runs to 13 residues. Per the germline V gene, CDR1 is SGHRS and CDR2 is YFSETQ. The CDR3 DNA reads as TGCGCCAGCAGTTCCCCGTGGGACTATGGCTACACCTTC. Encoded protein: CASSSPWDYGYTF.

The rearrangement joins TRBV4-2 to TRBJ2-5; D gene ambiguous. V lost 1 base, J lost 5 bases, and 8 bases lay in between. CDR1 and CDR2 from the germline V gene are LGHNA and YNFKEQ. There are 13 residues in the CDR3. The CDR3 sequence: CASSQGVSETQYF. The CDR3 DNA sequence: TGTGCCAGCAGCCAAGGGGTGTCTGAGACCCAGTACTTC.

The chain links TRBV9 to TRBJ2-3; perhaps TRBD1 as D (5 bases). V was clipped by 0 bases and J by 1 base, with 6 bases between them. The germline CDR1 and CDR2 sequences are SGDLS and YYNGEE. This CDR3 is 14 amino acids long. CDR3 region: CASSVGQRTDTQYF. CDR3 in DNA: TGTGCCAGCAGCGTAGGACAGCGCACAGATACGCAGTATTTT.

The CDR3 loop reads CASRRGTEAFF. CDR3 DNA sequence: TGTGCCAGCAGGCGGGGGACTGAAGCTTTCTTT. J is TRBJ1-1 and V is TRBV6-1; D perhaps matches TRBD1 (5 bases). This CDR3 spans 11 amino acids. The V end lost 6 bases, the J end lost 5 bases, and 7 bases lay between the germline ends. Germline V gene lookup returns CDR1 MNHNS and CDR2 SASEGT.

The gene calls are TRBV4-2 and TRBJ2-1; possibly TRBD2 for D (7 bases). Germline V CDR1 and CDR2: LGHNA, YNFKEQ. V was trimmed by 0 bases and J by 5 bases, leaving 11 bases between them. The CDR3 totals 15 residues. CDR3 amino acids: CASSQEAGANNEQFF. DNA of the CDR3: TGTGCCAGCAGCCAAGAGGCGGGGGCCAACAATGAGCAGTTCTTC.

The CDR3 reads CASSLAGGALNEQFF. The CDR3, as DNA: TGTGCCAGCAGCTTAGCCGGGGGGGCGCTGAATGAGCAGTTCTTC. The rearrangement links TRBV7-9 to TRBJ2-1; 8 bases are a match to TRBD2. The CDR3 consists of 15 residues. With 0 bases clipped from V and 7 bases from J, the junction kept 5 bases outside the gene matches. The germline V gene encodes CDR1 SEHNR and CDR2 FQNEAQ (reference sequence).